This T cell receptor beta chain was sequenced for a study of blood T cell repertoires in COVID-19. In the study overall: COVID-19 samples collected from the United States, Italy and Spain covered acute and convalescent phases. Nucleic acid was either cDNA or gDNA, and it came from T cells, B-cell-depleted T cells, or PBMCs.

With 3 bases removed from V and 6 bases from J, the gap between germline ends came to 22 bases. The CDR3 is 17 residues long. Germline-derived CDR1 and CDR2 are SGHRS and YFSETQ. How the authors handled the data: It was from reference gene primer amplification that nucleated cell counts were estimated. The data were produced by immunoSEQ multiplex PCR, yet TCRdb's version contains in-frame clones alone and is incomplete. The DNA was the basis for D and trimming; V, J and clone size are from that table. The profile shows about 56,000 clones, around 80% of them singletons. The sample comprised peripheral blood. The chain employs TRBV5-1 and TRBJ2-1, with D perhaps TRBD1 (6 bases). The receptor comes from a woman of 80 years or more with acute or convalescent COVID-19. The CDR3 spells CASSSLAQGRVGNEQFF. CDR3 bases: TGCGCCAGCAGCTCTCTCGCCCAGGGGAGAGTGGGCAATGAGCAGTTCTTC.